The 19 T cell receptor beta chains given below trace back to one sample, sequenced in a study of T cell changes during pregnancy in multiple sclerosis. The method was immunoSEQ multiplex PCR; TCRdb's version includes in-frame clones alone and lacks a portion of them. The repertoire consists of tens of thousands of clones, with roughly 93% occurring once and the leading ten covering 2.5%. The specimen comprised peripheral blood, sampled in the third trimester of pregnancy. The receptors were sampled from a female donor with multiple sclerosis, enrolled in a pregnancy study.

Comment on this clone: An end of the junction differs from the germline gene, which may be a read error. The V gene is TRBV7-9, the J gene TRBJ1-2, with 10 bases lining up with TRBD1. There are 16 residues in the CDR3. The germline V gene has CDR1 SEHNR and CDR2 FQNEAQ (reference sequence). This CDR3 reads CASSVAGTGDHYGYTF. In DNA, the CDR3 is TGTGCCAGCAGCGTAGCCGGGACAGGGGATCACTATGGCTACACCTTC.

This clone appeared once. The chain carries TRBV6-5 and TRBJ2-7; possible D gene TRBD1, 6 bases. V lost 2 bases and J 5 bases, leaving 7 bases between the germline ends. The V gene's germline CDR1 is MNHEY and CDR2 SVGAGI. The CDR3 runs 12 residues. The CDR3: CASSYEGDEQYF. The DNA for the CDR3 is TGTGCCAGCAGTTACGAGGGGGACGAGCAGTACTTC.

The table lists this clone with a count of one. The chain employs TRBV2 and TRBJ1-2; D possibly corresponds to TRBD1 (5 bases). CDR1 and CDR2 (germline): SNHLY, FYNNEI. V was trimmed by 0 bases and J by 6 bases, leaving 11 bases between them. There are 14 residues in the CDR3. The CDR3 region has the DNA TGTGCCAGCAGTGAAGCGACGCAGGGCCATGGCTACACCTTC. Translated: CASSEATQGHGYTF.

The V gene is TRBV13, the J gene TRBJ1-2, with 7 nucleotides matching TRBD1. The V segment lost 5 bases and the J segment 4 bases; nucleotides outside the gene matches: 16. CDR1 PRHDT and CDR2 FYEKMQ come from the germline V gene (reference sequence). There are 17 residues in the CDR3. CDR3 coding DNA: TGTGCCAGCAGCACCCGGGGGGGTAGGGGGCCAACCTATGGCTACACCTTC. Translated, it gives CASSTRGGRGPTYGYTF. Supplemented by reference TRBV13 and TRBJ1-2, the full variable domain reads AAGVIQSPRHLIKEKRETATLKCYPIPRHDTVYWYQQGPGQDPQFLISFYEKMQSDKGSIPDRFSAQQFSDYHSELNMSSLELGDSALYFCASSTRGGRGPTYGYTFGSGTRLTVV.

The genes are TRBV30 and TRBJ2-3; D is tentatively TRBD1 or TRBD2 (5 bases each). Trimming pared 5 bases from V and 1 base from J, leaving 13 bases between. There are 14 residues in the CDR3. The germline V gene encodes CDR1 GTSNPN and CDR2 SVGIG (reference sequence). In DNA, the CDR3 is TGTGCCTGGGGTGGGGGAGTGGGCACAGATACGCAGTATTTT. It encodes CAWGGGVGTDTQYF.

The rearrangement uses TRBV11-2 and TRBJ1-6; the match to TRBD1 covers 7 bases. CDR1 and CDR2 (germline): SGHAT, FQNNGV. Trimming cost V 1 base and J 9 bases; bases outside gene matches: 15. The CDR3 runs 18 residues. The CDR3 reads CASSLVGLHRGKSSPLHF. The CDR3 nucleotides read TGTGCCAGCAGCTTAGTGGGTCTACACAGGGGAAAGAGTTCACCCCTCCACTTT.

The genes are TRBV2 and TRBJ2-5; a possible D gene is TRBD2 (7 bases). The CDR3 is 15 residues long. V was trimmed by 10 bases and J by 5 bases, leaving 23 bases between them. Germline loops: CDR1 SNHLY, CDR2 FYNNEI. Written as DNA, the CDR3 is TGTGCCACCCTTGGGGGGGGGCGCGATTATGAGACCCAGTACTTC. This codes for CATLGGGRDYETQYF.

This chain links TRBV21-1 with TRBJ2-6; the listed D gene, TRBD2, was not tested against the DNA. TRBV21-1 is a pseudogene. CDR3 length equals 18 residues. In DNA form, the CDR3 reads TGTGCCAGCGATTTTAGCGGGGGCCCGACCTCTGGGGCCAACGTCCTGACTTTC. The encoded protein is CASDFSGGPTSGANVLTF.

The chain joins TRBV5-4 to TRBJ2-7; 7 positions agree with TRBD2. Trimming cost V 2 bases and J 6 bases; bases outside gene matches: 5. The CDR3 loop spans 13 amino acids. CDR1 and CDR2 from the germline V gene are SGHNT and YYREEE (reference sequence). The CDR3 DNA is TGTGCCAGCAGCTTCCGGGGGGTGGGCGAGCAGTACTTC. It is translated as CASSFRGVGEQYF.

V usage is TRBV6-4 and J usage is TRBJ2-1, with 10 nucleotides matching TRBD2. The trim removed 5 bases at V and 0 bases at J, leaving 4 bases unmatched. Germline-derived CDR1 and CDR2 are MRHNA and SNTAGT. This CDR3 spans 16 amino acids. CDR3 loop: CASSRTSGTSYNEQFF. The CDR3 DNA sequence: TGTGCCAGCAGTCGAACTAGCGGGACCTCCTACAATGAGCAGTTCTTC.

In DNA form, the CDR3 reads TGTGCCAGCAGCGTCGCCGGGACAGAGAACGAGCAGTACTTC. This gives the protein CASSVAGTENEQYF. The J gene is TRBJ2-7, the V gene TRBV9; TRBD1 matches 7 bases. V was clipped by 2 bases and J by 5 bases; unmatched bases: 7. Germline values: CDR1 SGDLS, CDR2 YYNGEE. The CDR3 is 14 residues long. The variable domain in full, completed from reference TRBV9 and TRBJ2-7, reads DSGVTQTPKHLITATGQRVTLRCSPRSGDLSVYWYQQSLDQGLQFLIQYYNGEERAKGNILERFSAQQFPDLHSELNLSSLELGDSALYFCASSVAGTENEQYFGPGTRLTVT.

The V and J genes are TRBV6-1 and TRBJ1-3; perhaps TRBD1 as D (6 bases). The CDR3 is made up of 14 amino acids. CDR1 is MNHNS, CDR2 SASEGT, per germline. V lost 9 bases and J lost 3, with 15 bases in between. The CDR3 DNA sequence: TGTGCCAGTGACTTGGGGGCTGATGGAAACACCATATATTTT. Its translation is CASDLGADGNTIYF.

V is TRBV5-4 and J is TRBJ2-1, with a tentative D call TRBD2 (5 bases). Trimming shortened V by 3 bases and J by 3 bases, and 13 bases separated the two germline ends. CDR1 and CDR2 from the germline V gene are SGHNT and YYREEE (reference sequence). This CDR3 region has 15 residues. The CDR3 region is CASSSPALDYNEQFF. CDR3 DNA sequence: TGTGCCAGCAGCTCTCCGGCACTAGACTACAATGAGCAGTTCTTC.

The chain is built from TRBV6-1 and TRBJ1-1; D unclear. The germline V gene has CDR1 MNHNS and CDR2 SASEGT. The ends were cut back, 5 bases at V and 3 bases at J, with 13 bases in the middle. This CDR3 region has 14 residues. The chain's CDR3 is CASSSFPPDTEAFF. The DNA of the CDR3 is TGTGCCAGCAGTTCTTTCCCGCCAGACACTGAAGCTTTCTTT.

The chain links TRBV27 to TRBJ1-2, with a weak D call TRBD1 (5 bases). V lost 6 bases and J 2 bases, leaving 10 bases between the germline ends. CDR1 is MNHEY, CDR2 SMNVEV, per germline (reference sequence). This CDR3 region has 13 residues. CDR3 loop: CASRPDSNYGYTF. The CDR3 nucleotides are TGTGCCAGCAGGCCCGACAGCAACTATGGCTACACCTTC.

The CDR3 DNA reads as TGTGCCTGGTCTGGCCCCGCCTACGAGCAGTACTTC. Translating gives CAWSGPAYEQYF. The chain uses TRBV30 and TRBJ2-7; D unresolved. V shed 5 bases and J shed 2 bases, with 10 bases lying between them. This CDR3 has 12 amino acids. The germline gives CDR1 GTSNPN, CDR2 SVGIG (reference sequence).

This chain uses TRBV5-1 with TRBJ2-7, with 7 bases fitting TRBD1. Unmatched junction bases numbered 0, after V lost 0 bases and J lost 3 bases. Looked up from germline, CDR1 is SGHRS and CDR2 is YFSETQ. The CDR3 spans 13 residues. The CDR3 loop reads CASSLDRGYEQYF. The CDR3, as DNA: TGCGCCAGCAGCTTGGACAGGGGCTACGAGCAGTACTTC. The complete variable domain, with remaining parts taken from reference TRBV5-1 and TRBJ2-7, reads KAGVTQTPRYLIKTRGQQVTLSCSPISGHRSVSWYQQTPGQGLQFLFEYFSETQRNKGNFPGRFSGRQFSNSRSEMNVSTLELGDSALYLCASSLDRGYEQYFGPGTRLTVT.

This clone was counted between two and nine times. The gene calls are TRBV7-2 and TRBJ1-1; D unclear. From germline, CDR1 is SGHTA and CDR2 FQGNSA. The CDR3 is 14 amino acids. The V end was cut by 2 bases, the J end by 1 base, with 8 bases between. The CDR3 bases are TGTGCCAGCAGCTTAAGTCCAGGGAACACTGAAGCTTTCTTT. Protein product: CASSLSPGNTEAFF.

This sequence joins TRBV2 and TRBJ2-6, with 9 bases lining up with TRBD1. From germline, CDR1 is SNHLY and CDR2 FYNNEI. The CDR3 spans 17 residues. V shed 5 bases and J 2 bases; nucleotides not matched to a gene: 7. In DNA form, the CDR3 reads TGTGCCAGCAGTCCGGGACAGGGTACTACTGGGGCCAACGTCCTGACTTTC. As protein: CASSPGQGTTGANVLTF.